This is a list of T cell receptor beta chains from one sample in a study of shared clonotypes between healthy human individuals. Data came from immunoSEQ multiplex PCR; TCRdb stores just in-frame clones and leaves some out. The sample lists millions of clones; 85% to 95% were seen once. The sample taken for sequencing was naive CD8+ T cells from PBMCs. Receptor source: a man between 18 and 35 years old in good health. Some clones in this sample may be carry-over from other donors' samples. CDR3s include the opening cysteine and the closing phenylalanine or tryptophan. Fields, in order: clone size, V gene, D gene, J gene, CDR3 protein, CDR3 DNA. D genes are given only for firm matches. Size values are once, few and many counts, or a class for expanded clones, and some rows have none.

size: -; V: TRBV9; D: TRBD2; J: TRBJ2-3; CDR3: CASSVALAGGLTDTQYF; DNA: TGTGCCAGCAGCGTAGCCCTAGCGGGAGGTCTCACAGATACGCAGTATTTT
size: -; V: TRBV15; D: -; J: TRBJ2-2; CDR3: CATSSTEQNTGELFF; DNA: TGTGCCACCAGCAGCACCGAACAGAACACCGGGGAGCTGTTTTTT
size: -; V: TRBV20-1; D: TRBD1; J: TRBJ2-7; CDR3: CSAAPGTGGFF; DNA: TGCAGTGCAGCCCCCGGGACAGGGGGCTTCTTC
size: few; V: TRBV9; D: -; J: TRBJ1-5; CDR3: CASSVAVRKNQPQHF; DNA: TGTGCCAGCAGCGTAGCAGTGCGGAAAAATCAGCCCCAGCATTTT
size: -; V: TRBV5-1; D: TRBD2; J: TRBJ2-7; CDR3: CASSLAPPSGRRLEQYF; DNA: TGCGCCAGCAGCTTGGCCCCCCCTAGCGGGAGGCGCCTCGAGCAGTACTTC
size: few; V: TRBV6-9; D: TRBD1; J: TRBJ1-5; CDR3: CASSCRDRLDNQPQHF; DNA: TGTGCCAGCAGTTGCCGGGACAGATTAGACAATCAGCCCCAGCATTTT
size: few; V: TRBV27; D: -; J: TRBJ1-2; CDR3: CASSPGSGYGYTF; DNA: TGTGCCAGCAGTCCAGGGAGTGGCTATGGCTACACCTTC
size: -; V: TRBV5-1; D: -; J: TRBJ2-1; CDR3: CASSPEWLDNEQFF; DNA: TGCGCCAGCAGTCCCGAATGGCTAGACAATGAGCAGTTCTTC
size: -; V: TRBV29-1; D: TRBD1; J: TRBJ2-7; CDR3: CSGRGTDSYEQYF; DNA: TGCAGCGGCAGAGGGACAGACTCATACGAGCAGTACTTC
size: -; V: TRBV6-5; D: TRBD1; J: TRBJ2-7; CDR3: CASSYQLTGDEQYF; DNA: TGTGCCAGCAGTTACCAGTTAACAGGGGACGAGCAGTACTTC
size: -; V: TRBV6-1; D: -; J: TRBJ2-7; CDR3: CASSEPIKPYF; DNA: TGTGCCAGCAGTGAACCGATTAAGCCGTACTTC
size: -; V: TRBV7-8; D: -; J: TRBJ2-7; CDR3: CASSLVLITKGEQYF; DNA: TGTGCCAGCAGCTTAGTCCTTATCACAAAAGGCGAGCAGTACTTC
size: -; V: TRBV11-2; D: -; J: TRBJ2-7; CDR3: CASSLDIRAAYEQYF; DNA: TGTGCCAGCAGCTTAGATATCCGGGCAGCTTACGAGCAGTACTTC
size: -; V: TRBV29-1; D: -; J: TRBJ2-5; CDR3: CSVEESLAETQYF; DNA: TGCAGCGTTGAAGAAAGTCTGGCGGAGACCCAGTACTTC
size: few; V: TRBV9; D: TRBD1; J: TRBJ1-1; CDR3: CASSAGDRGNTEAFF; DNA: TGTGCCAGCAGCGCGGGGGACAGGGGGAACACTGAAGCTTTCTTT
size: -; V: TRBV28; D: TRBD1; J: TRBJ2-7; CDR3: CASSGRDREDEQYF; DNA: TGTGCCAGCAGTGGAAGGGACAGGGAAGACGAGCAGTACTTC
size: -; V: TRBV10-2; D: TRBD1; J: TRBJ1-1; CDR3: CASSGQRTGPNAEAFF; DNA: TGCGCCAGCAGTGGGCAGAGGACAGGACCCAATGCTGAAGCTTTCTTT
size: -; V: TRBV5-1; D: -; J: TRBJ2-7; CDR3: CASSLGLFYEQYF; DNA: TGCGCCAGCAGCTTGGGTTTATTCTACGAGCAGTACTTC
size: -; V: TRBV13; D: TRBD2; J: TRBJ2-3; CDR3: CASSLRAGRGPDTQYF; DNA: TGTGCCAGCAGCCTGCGAGCGGGGAGGGGCCCAGATACGCAGTATTTT
size: -; V: TRBV13; D: -; J: TRBJ1-5; CDR3: CASSLGTGGNQPQHF; DNA: TGTGCCAGCAGCCTAGGCACCGGGGGCAATCAGCCCCAGCATTTT
size: -; V: TRBV9; D: TRBD2; J: TRBJ2-1; CDR3: CASSPGLAGGPLEQFF; DNA: TGTGCCAGCAGCCCAGGACTAGCGGGAGGGCCCCTTGAGCAGTTCTTC
size: -; V: TRBV15; D: -; J: TRBJ2-3; CDR3: CATSDRSISTDTQYF; DNA: TGTGCCACCTCCGACAGATCTATTAGCACAGATACGCAGTATTTT
size: -; V: TRBV2; D: -; J: TRBJ1-4; CDR3: CASSEEQAPNEKLFF; DNA: TGTGCCAGCAGTGAAGAGCAGGCGCCTAATGAAAAACTGTTTTTT
size: -; V: TRBV13; D: TRBD2; J: TRBJ2-7; CDR3: CASSSGLAGGYLSSEQYF; DNA: TGTGCCAGCAGCTCAGGACTAGCGGGAGGGTACCTGTCGTCCGAGCAGTACTTC
size: -; V: TRBV7-9; D: TRBD1; J: TRBJ2-1; CDR3: CASSSRTGSFYNEQFF; DNA: TGTGCCAGCAGCTCCCGGACAGGGTCGTTTTACAATGAGCAGTTCTTC
size: -; V: TRBV9; D: TRBD1; J: TRBJ2-7; CDR3: CASSGWGTDLNSYEQYF; DNA: TGTGCCAGCAGCGGGTGGGGGACAGATCTTAATTCCTACGAGCAGTACTTC
size: -; V: TRBV7-9; D: TRBD1; J: TRBJ2-7; CDR3: CASSRGQGEVYEQYF; DNA: TGTGCCAGCAGCCGGGGACAGGGGGAGGTCTACGAGCAGTACTTC
size: -; V: TRBV4-3; D: TRBD2; J: TRBJ2-3; CDR3: CASSQDRGLAGEDTQYF; DNA: TGCGCCAGCAGCCAAGATCGGGGACTAGCGGGAGAAGATACGCAGTATTTT
size: -; V: TRBV5-8; D: -; J: TRBJ2-5; CDR3: CASSLSGPTAYQETQYF; DNA: TGTGCCAGCAGCCTGTCCGGGCCAACAGCCTACCAAGAGACCCAGTACTTC